The 2 T cell receptor beta chains given below trace back to one sample, sequenced in a study of tumor-infiltrating lymphocytes in localized non-small cell lung cancer. Profiling relied on immunoSEQ multiplex PCR, and the TCRdb table lists in-frame clones only, not all of them. This table holds roughly 9,500 clones, about two thirds found once. The sequencing input was lung tumor tissue. The receptor set was obtained from a human donor with non-small cell lung cancer.

This rearrangement joins TRBV25-1 to TRBJ1-2; 7 bases fit TRBD1. Trimming removed 0 bases from V and 4 bases from J; junction bases left unmatched: 5. This CDR3 is built from 15 residues. From germline, CDR1 is MGHDK and CDR2 SYGVNS. For the CDR3, the DNA is TGTGCCAGCAGTGAATACAAGGGGGCCGGCTATGGCTACACCTTC. Its protein product is CASSEYKGAGYGYTF.

The chain couples TRBV9 to TRBJ2-7; possible D gene TRBD2, 6 bases. CDR1 is SGDLS and CDR2 is YYNGEE in the germline V gene. V dropped 3 bases and J dropped 0 bases, with 10 bases sitting between them. The CDR3 loop spans 14 amino acids. The CDR3 nucleotides read TGTGCCAGCAGCGAAGGGACTGACTCCTACGAGCAGTACTTC. Translation gives CASSEGTDSYEQYF.